This T cell receptor (beta chain) was profiled in a study of blood T cell repertoires in COVID-19. Background on the study: Collection of acute and convalescent COVID-19 samples took place in the United States, Italy and Spain.

This clone was seen just once. The method was immunoSEQ multiplex PCR; TCRdb's version includes in-frame clones alone and lacks a portion of them. The data show over 85,000 clones, with about 90% seen just once and more than 4.5% held by the top ten. The V segment lost 8 bases and the J segment 7 bases; nucleotides outside the gene matches: 9. The germline CDR1 and CDR2 sequences are MDHEN and SYDVKM. CDR3 length equals 15 residues. The source of this sequence is a man in his 70s with acute or convalescent COVID-19. This chain connects TRBV28 to TRBJ1-5, with 12 bases lining up with TRBD1. Sequenced: peripheral blood. CDR3: CASCSGTGGLQPQHF. The CDR3 nucleotides read TGTGCCAGCTGTTCGGGGACAGGGGGCCTCCAGCCCCAGCATTTT.